A selection of T cell receptor beta chains follows, all from one sample in a study of CD8+CD57+ T cells in acquired aplastic anemia. From the reads, TCRdb called clonotypes with MiXCR, one entry per CDR3 protein. The repertoire holds some 48,000 distinct CDR3 sequences, with around 69% as singletons. The sequencing sample was made of sorted CD4+, CD8+, or CD8+CD57+ T cells (not recorded which) from PBMCs. Source of these receptors: a human donor in good health, serving as a control. The CDR3 runs from the conserved cysteine through the conserved F or W. The D gene is left open where the match is weak. A clone size is listed for some rows: how often the clone was seen (once, few, many), or a class if it is expanded.

TRBV29-1	-	TRBJ1-1	-	CSVEDVMVGAFF	TGCAGCGTTGAAGACGTGATGGTCGGGGCTTTCTTT
TRBV24-1	-	TRBJ2-3	-	CATSDWTASTDTQYF	TGTGCCACCAGTGATTGGACAGCAAGCACAGATACGCAGTATTTT
TRBV24-1	-	TRBJ1-5	-	CATSPPYSNQPQHF	TGTGCCACCAGTCCTCCGTATAGCAATCAGCCCCAGCATTTT
TRBV7-9	-	TRBJ1-1	-	CASSGGGITEAFF	TGTGCCAGCAGCGGGGGTGGGATCACTGAAGCTTTCTTT
TRBV2	-	TRBJ1-1	-	CASSESRGGGTEAFF	TGTGCCAGCAGTGAAAGTAGAGGGGGAGGCACTGAAGCTTTCTTT
TRBV9	many	TRBJ2-3	TRBD2	CASSGTTSGATDTQYF	TGTGCCAGCAGCGGAACGACTAGCGGGGCCACAGATACGCAGTATTTT
TRBV11-2	-	TRBJ2-3	-	CASSLDRSADTQYF	TGTGCCAGCAGCTTAGATCGAAGCGCAGATACGCAGTATTTT
TRBV19	-	TRBJ1-4	TRBD1	CASRRQGVREKLFF	TGTGCCAGTAGGCGACAGGGGGTTCGAGAAAAACTGTTTTTT
TRBV19	few	TRBJ2-7	-	CASSIQEGSYEQYF	TGTGCCAGTAGTATCCAAGAGGGTTCCTACGAGCAGTACTTC
TRBV5-1	-	TRBJ2-7	-	CASSQDSRREETYEQHF	TGCGCCAGCAGTCAGGACAGCAGACGAGAGGAGACCTACGAGCAGCACTTC
TRBV15	few	TRBJ2-3	TRBD1	CATSRAWGQGNTDTQYF	TGTGCCACCAGCAGAGCCTGGGGACAGGGGAACACAGATACGCAGTATTTT
TRBV7-9	-	TRBJ2-5	TRBD1	CASSPTGVLQETQYF	TGTGCCAGCAGCCCGACAGGGGTGTTACAAGAGACCCAGTACTTC
TRBV15	-	TRBJ2-7	TRBD1	CATSRGDRVRNSEQYF	TGTGCCACCAGCAGAGGGGACAGGGTGCGGAACTCCGAGCAGTACTTC
TRBV7-9	-	TRBJ2-7	-	CASTREGYEQYF	TGTGCCAGCACCCGTGAAGGGTACGAGCAGTACTTC
TRBV24-1	-	TRBJ2-5	-	CATQDWGSTQYF	TGTGCCACCCAAGATTGGGGGTCGACCCAGTACTTC
TRBV19	once	TRBJ1-6	-	CASSIDRGAVRSPLHF	TGTGCCAGTAGTATAGATCGCGGGGCAGTTCGTTCACCCCTCCACTTT
TRBV29-1	once	TRBJ1-1	-	CSVTEYMNTEAFF	TGCAGCGTTACGGAATACATGAACACTGAAGCTTTCTTT
TRBV20-1	-	TRBJ2-2	-	CSARAEWDTGELFF	TGCAGTGCTAGGGCCGAGTGGGACACCGGGGAGCTGTTTTTT
TRBV20-1	-	TRBJ2-7	-	CSARAGLSYEQYF	TGCAGTGCTAGAGCTGGACTATCCTACGAGCAGTACTTC
TRBV27	-	TRBJ1-2	TRBD1	CASSTRTGDAYGYTF	TGTGCCAGCAGTACACGGACAGGGGACGCCTATGGCTACACCTTC
TRBV19	-	TRBJ1-5	-	CASSPPDGTQHF	TGTGCCAGCAGCCCACCGGACGGGACCCAGCATTTT
TRBV7-2	-	TRBJ2-1	-	CASSPGREQFF	TGTGCCAGCAGCCCGGGGAGAGAGCAGTTCTTC
TRBV19	few	TRBJ1-2	-	CASVAGNYGYTF	TGTGCCAGTGTAGCAGGGAACTATGGCTACACCTTC
TRBV7-3	many	TRBJ2-2	TRBD2	CASSLLNGRDTGELFF	TGTGCCAGCAGCTTACTGAACGGGAGGGACACCGGGGAGCTGTTTTTT
TRBV5-6	many	TRBJ2-3	-	CASSQTDTQYF	TGTGCCAGCAGTCAAACAGATACGCAGTATTTT
TRBV19	-	TRBJ2-6	-	CASSSDGSGANVLTF	TGTGCCAGTAGTTCGGACGGCTCTGGGGCCAACGTCCTGACTTTC
TRBV12-3/TRBV12-4	-	TRBJ2-7	-	CASSLGRASSYEQYF	TGTGCCAGCAGTTTAGGGCGGGCAAGCTCCTACGAGCAGTACTTC
TRBV20-1	-	TRBJ2-7	-	CSARFVGYSYEQYF	TGCAGTGCTAGATTTGTCGGCTACTCCTACGAGCAGTACTTC
TRBV29-1	-	TRBJ1-1	TRBD1	CSVGARGTEAFF	TGCAGCGTTGGAGCCAGGGGGACTGAAGCTTTCTTT
TRBV15	once	TRBJ1-1	-	CATSRDLRANTEAFF	TGTGCCACCAGCAGAGATCTGAGGGCTAACACTGAAGCTTTCTTT
TRBV25-1	-	TRBJ2-7	-	CASSGRTVSSYEQYF	TGTGCCAGCAGTGGACGGACGGTTAGCTCCTACGAGCAGTACTTC
TRBV20-1	-	TRBJ2-7	-	CSARGDRPTYEQYF	TGCAGTGCTAGAGGAGACAGACCTACCTACGAGCAGTACTTC
TRBV27	many	TRBJ2-7	TRBD2	CASSPMGREGYEQYF	TGTGCCAGCAGTCCCATGGGGCGGGAGGGCTACGAGCAGTACTTC
TRBV7-9	-	TRBJ1-6	-	CASSLSGGTNSPLHF	TGTGCCAGCAGCTTAAGCGGAGGGACCAATTCACCCCTCCACTTT
TRBV7-9	-	TRBJ2-1	TRBD2	CASRPLAGSSYNEQFF	TGTGCCAGCAGACCGCTAGCGGGAAGCTCCTACAATGAGCAGTTCTTC
TRBV10-3	-	TRBJ1-5	-	CAISVSTGNQPQHF	TGTGCCATCAGTGTCAGTACAGGCAATCAGCCCCAGCATTTT
TRBV14	few	TRBJ1-2	-	CASSQGLGGAYGYTF	TGTGCCAGCAGCCAAGGCCTCGGGGGGGCCTATGGCTACACCTTC
TRBV2	-	TRBJ1-1	-	CASSGGYTEAFF	TGTGCCAGCAGTGGGGGGTACACTGAAGCTTTCTTT
TRBV20-1	-	TRBJ2-7	-	CSARSPQSGEWYF	TGCAGTGCTAGGTCCCCTCAATCGGGGGAGTGGTACTTC
TRBV2	-	TRBJ1-1	-	CASTPWGGPTEAFF	TGTGCCAGCACTCCCTGGGGAGGCCCCACTGAAGCTTTCTTT
TRBV30	many	TRBJ2-7	-	CAWRSSTYEQYF	TGTGCCTGGAGGTCCTCCACCTACGAGCAGTACTTC
TRBV7-8	-	TRBJ2-4	-	CASSLVKGNKNIQYF	TGTGCCAGCAGCTTAGTAAAAGGGAACAAAAACATTCAGTACTTC
TRBV15	-	TRBJ1-6	-	CATSRDSLNSPLHF	TGTGCCACCAGCAGAGACAGTCTTAATTCACCCCTCCACTTT
TRBV2	-	TRBJ2-2	-	CASMGTGELFF	TGTGCCAGCATGGGCACCGGGGAGCTGTTTTTT
TRBV10-3	-	TRBJ2-1	-	CAIDSREGGTYNEQFF	TGTGCCATCGATTCTAGGGAAGGTGGAACCTACAATGAGCAGTTCTTC
TRBV7-3	-	TRBJ2-6	-	CASGLGGANVLTF	TGTGCCAGCGGCCTCGGAGGGGCCAACGTCCTGACTTTC
TRBV15	-	TRBJ2-1	TRBD2	CATSSNRGGSYNEQFF	TGTGCCACCAGCAGTAACCGGGGGGGTTCCTACAATGAGCAGTTCTTC
TRBV2	once	TRBJ1-6	-	CASNLTPQGGSPLHF	TGTGCCAGCAACCTAACCCCGCAGGGAGGATCACCCCTCCACTTT
TRBV19	once	TRBJ2-5	TRBD2	CASSQRGGQETQYF	TGTGCCAGTAGTCAGCGGGGTGGCCAAGAGACCCAGTACTTC
TRBV7-2	once	TRBJ2-7	-	CASSLQGYEQYF	TGTGCCAGCAGCCTCCAGGGCTACGAGCAGTACTTC